A selection of T cell receptor beta chains follows, all from one sample in a study of blood T cell repertoires in COVID-19. Sequencing was performed with immunoSEQ multiplex PCR; in TCRdb, only in-frame clones are kept and a portion is missing. The sample has about 190,000 clones; roughly four fifths are singletons. The sequencing sample was made of peripheral blood. Receptors originate from a woman aged 45-65 years with acute or convalescent COVID-19. CDR3s include the opening cysteine and the closing phenylalanine or tryptophan. D genes are given only for firm matches. Not every row has a clone size; where given, it reads once, few, many or a size class.

cdr3_nt cdr3_aa d_call j_call clone_size v_call
TGTGCCACCAGCACCGGGGGGGGTGGGTCCCATGAGCAGTTCTTC CATSTGGGGSHEQFF TRBD2 TRBJ2-1 NA TRBV15
TGTGCCAGCAGCTCGACTAGCGGGAGGGTGCGGGGCTCCTACAATGAGCAGTTCTTC CASSSTSGRVRGSYNEQFF NA TRBJ2-1 NA TRBV21-1
TGTGCCAGTAGTACCGGGACAGGGAATTGGGAAAACATTCAGTACTTC CASSTGTGNWENIQYF TRBD1 TRBJ2-4 NA TRBV19
TGTGCCAGCAGCTTCTACCAGGGGAACCATGGCTACACCTTC CASSFYQGNHGYTF NA TRBJ1-2 NA TRBV7-2
TGTGCCAGCAGTTCCGGCGGGAGCATCTACGAGCAGTACTTC CASSSGGSIYEQYF TRBD2 TRBJ2-7 NA TRBV6-2/TRBV6-3
TGCGCCAGCAGCTTGACAGCGGGAGGGCCCTACAATGAGCAGTTCTTC CASSLTAGGPYNEQFF TRBD2 TRBJ2-1 NA TRBV5-1
TGTGCCAGCACCAGATCCATCTACGAGCAGTACTTC CASTRSIYEQYF NA TRBJ2-7 NA TRBV25-1
TGCGCCAGCAGCCAGACAGGGGAGTACGAGCAGTACTTC CASSQTGEYEQYF TRBD1 TRBJ2-7 NA TRBV5-1
TGTGCCAGCAGCCGGGGAGGGACCTCCTACGAGCAGTACTTC CASSRGGTSYEQYF TRBD2 TRBJ2-7 NA TRBV5-8
TGCAGTGCTAGTAGAGGGAACTCCTACAATGAGCAGTTCTTC CSASRGNSYNEQFF NA TRBJ2-1 NA TRBV20-1
TGTGCCAGCAGTGACCCCCGGGGGTCCTACGAGCAGTACTTC CASSDPRGSYEQYF NA TRBJ2-7 once TRBV6-4
TGCGCCAGCAGGAGGGGGCTAGAGCACTACGAGCAGTACTTC CASRRGLEHYEQYF TRBD1 TRBJ2-7 NA TRBV5-1
TGTGCCAGCAGTCGGGGGGGCCGGGATACGCAGTATTTT CASSRGGRDTQYF TRBD2 TRBJ2-3 NA TRBV7-2
TGTGCCAGCAGCTCCTCTAGCGGGGGCGGTACCGGGGAGCTGTTTTTT CASSSSSGGGTGELFF TRBD2 TRBJ2-2 NA TRBV7-2
TGTGCCAGCAGAAGAGGAAGGGCAGGGGGCGCGACCGGGGAGCTGTTTTTT CASRRGRAGGATGELFF TRBD1 TRBJ2-2 NA TRBV28
TGTGCCAGCAGCTTAGGGCAAAATCAGCCCCAGCATTTT CASSLGQNQPQHF NA TRBJ1-5 NA TRBV11-2
TGTGCCAGTAGTCCGCCCCCCCGACATACTGAAGCTTTCTTT CASSPPPRHTEAFF NA TRBJ1-1 NA TRBV19
TGTGCCAGCAGCCAGGGCAGGGGAGAGGAGCAGTACTTC CASSQGRGEEQYF NA TRBJ2-7 NA TRBV7-2
TGTGCCAGCAGCGTAGATCCGGGGAGTTACAATGAGCAGTTCTTC CASSVDPGSYNEQFF NA TRBJ2-1 NA TRBV9
TGTGCCAGCAGCAAGGAGCGGGATCTTCACGAGCAGTACTTC CASSKERDLHEQYF TRBD2 TRBJ2-7 NA TRBV7-9
TGTGCCAGCAGCTTGACAGGGTTGAACACTGAAGCTTTCTTT CASSLTGLNTEAFF NA TRBJ1-1 NA TRBV5-4
TGTGCCACCAGTGATACTACTCAGCCCTATGGCTACACCTTC CATSDTTQPYGYTF NA TRBJ1-2 NA TRBV24-1
TGTGCCAGCAGCCCCCGTAAGGGGGGGCAGTTAGACTACGAGCAGTACTTC CASSPRKGGQLDYEQYF NA TRBJ2-7 few TRBV11-2
TGTGCCAGTAGTTTTGTGGAGGGTCTAGATAATGAGCAGTTCTTC CASSFVEGLDNEQFF NA TRBJ2-1 NA TRBV19
TGTGCCAGCAGCCTGGCTGGAGCGGTCTCCCACGAGCAGTACTTC CASSLAGAVSHEQYF NA TRBJ2-7 NA TRBV7-8
TGTGCCAGCAGCTTAGAGGGACAGGGGTCTGGCGAGCAGTACTTC CASSLEGQGSGEQYF TRBD1 TRBJ2-7 NA TRBV11-3
TGTGCCAGTAGTATAGTCGGGGGGATCGGGAGCAATCAGCCCCAGCATTTT CASSIVGGIGSNQPQHF NA TRBJ1-5 NA TRBV19
TGTGCCAGCAGCAAAGTGCGGACAGCTCCGCTCCGCAATCAGCCCCAGCATTTT CASSKVRTAPLRNQPQHF NA TRBJ1-5 NA TRBV21-1
TGTGCCAGCAGCTTAAGGGCCGGGACAGGGAACTGGAATTCACCCCTCCACTTT CASSLRAGTGNWNSPLHF TRBD1 TRBJ1-6 NA TRBV11-2
TGTGCCAGCAGCCAAGCGGGACAGTACAATGAGCAGTTCTTC CASSQAGQYNEQFF TRBD1 TRBJ2-1 NA TRBV4-2
TGTGCCACCAGTGACGGGAACACCGGGGAGCTGTTTTTT CATSDGNTGELFF NA TRBJ2-2 once TRBV24-1
TGTGCCAGCAGTCTACTCGGGACAGGGCGCGACGAGCAGTACTTC CASSLLGTGRDEQYF TRBD1 TRBJ2-7 NA TRBV27
TGTGCCAGCAGCGTAACTACAGGGTGGGCTAACTATGGCTACACCTTC CASSVTTGWANYGYTF NA TRBJ1-2 once TRBV7-2
TGCGCCAGCAGCCAAGAGACTAGCGGATACACAGATACGCAGTATTTT CASSQETSGYTDTQYF TRBD2 TRBJ2-3 NA TRBV4-3
TGTGCCAGCAGTCTCACAGGGGGCGATGAAAAACTGTTTTTT CASSLTGGDEKLFF TRBD1 TRBJ1-4 NA TRBV6-5
TGTGCCAGCAGGGTCAGTCAAGCCGGGGAGCTGTTTTTT CASRVSQAGELFF NA TRBJ2-2 NA TRBV6-5
TGTGCCAGCAGTCCCAACGGGGAGGATCAGCCCCAGCATTTT CASSPNGEDQPQHF NA TRBJ1-5 NA TRBV28
TGTGCCAGCCGAGCCTCCCCCGGAGATACGCAGTATTTT CASRASPGDTQYF NA TRBJ2-3 NA TRBV12-3/TRBV12-4
TGTGCCAGCACCCCGGACAGGATCTATGGCTACACCTTC CASTPDRIYGYTF TRBD1 TRBJ1-2 few TRBV28
TGTGCCAGCAGTCGCCGCGCGGGGGGAACAGATACGCAGTATTTT CASSRRAGGTDTQYF TRBD2 TRBJ2-3 NA TRBV6-1
TGTGCCAGCAGCCACAGACAGGGGCACTACGAGCAGTACTTC CASSHRQGHYEQYF TRBD1 TRBJ2-7 NA TRBV27
TGTGCCAGCAGCAGGACAGGGGGCCGGGGCACTGAAGCTTTCTTT CASSRTGGRGTEAFF TRBD1 TRBJ1-1 NA TRBV27
TGTGCCAGCAGCCTCGCGGGAGGCGACTACGAGCAGTACTTC CASSLAGGDYEQYF TRBD2 TRBJ2-7 NA TRBV7-9
TGTGCCAGCAGCCAAGGGGTACTAGCGGGGGGGCCTGGTGAGCAGTTCTTC CASSQGVLAGGPGEQFF TRBD2 TRBJ2-1 NA TRBV6-2/TRBV6-3